There are a few counts of the clone carrying this TCR beta chain. Its antigen is currently unknown. This entry belongs to a study of radiotherapy plus CTLA-4 blockade in lung cancer. Study-wide points: The study found tumor-derived TCR clones expanded in blood after radiotherapy plus ipilimumab.

CDR3 length: 16 residues. V was clipped by 4 bases and J by 3 bases; unmatched bases: 9. Germline V CDR1 and CDR2: SGHTA, FQGTGA. The method was immunoSEQ multiplex PCR; TCRdb's version includes in-frame clones alone and lacks a portion of them. Among tens of thousands of clones listed, approximately 83% were seen once. This clonotype originated in a human donor with non-small cell lung cancer who had a partial response to radiotherapy plus ipilimumab. The source material was peripheral blood, sampled from a patient treated with radiotherapy plus ipilimumab. The chain links TRBV7-3 to TRBJ2-3, with 8 bases lining up with TRBD2. The chain's CDR3 is CASSSTSGGGTDTQYF. CDR3 bases: TGTGCCAGCAGCTCCACTAGCGGAGGGGGGACAGATACGCAGTATTTT.